The 23 T cell receptor beta chains below were found in one sample sequenced in a study of shared clonotypes between healthy human individuals. Profiled with immunoSEQ multiplex PCR; TCRdb holds only in-frame clones, not every one. The data show a few million clones, 90% to 96% seen once. The sequencing sample was made of naive CD4+ T cells sorted from blood. Stated subset: CD45RA+ positively selected. Receptors originate from a man between 18 and 29 years old in good health.

J is TRBJ1-1 and V is TRBV25-1, with D possibly being TRBD1 (5 bases). CDR1 and CDR2 from the germline V gene are MGHDK and SYGVNS. The CDR3 length is 15 residues. Trimming stripped 6 bases from V and 4 bases from J, with 18 bases between. CDR3 DNA: TGTGCCAGCAGCCACCAGGTGGGGGTGACCACTGAAGCTTTCTTT. It codes for CASSHQVGVTTEAFF.

J is TRBJ2-3 and V is TRBV6-5; no definite D call. CDR3 length: 14 amino acids. The germline V and J ends were trimmed by 0 bases and 10 bases, with 14 bases remaining between them. In germline, CDR1 is MNHEY, CDR2 SVGAGI. CDR3 sequence reads: CASSYSTNLGAQYF. The CDR3 region has the DNA TGTGCCAGCAGTTACTCAACGAATTTAGGAGCGCAGTATTTT.

This sequence joins TRBV5-1 and TRBJ2-3; 12 nucleotides match TRBD2. Germline assignment: CDR1 SGHRS and CDR2 YFSETQ. The CDR3 covers 16 residues. With 4 bases clipped from V and 6 bases from J, the junction kept 9 bases outside the gene matches. The CDR3 protein is CASSLTSGRGSDTQYF. The CDR3 nucleotides are TGCGCCAGCAGCCTGACTAGCGGGAGAGGATCGGATACGCAGTATTTT. Combining the CDR3 with reference TRBV5-1 and TRBJ2-3 gives the whole variable domain KAGVTQTPRYLIKTRGQQVTLSCSPISGHRSVSWYQQTPGQGLQFLFEYFSETQRNKGNFPGRFSGRQFSNSRSEMNVSTLELGDSALYLCASSLTSGRGSDTQYFGPGTRLTVL.

The V gene is TRBV30, the J gene TRBJ1-1, with D unresolved. The V and J ends lost 1 base and 12 bases respectively, with 15 bases between them. The CDR3 length is 12 residues. CDR1 and CDR2 from the germline V gene are GTSNPN and SVGIG (reference sequence). The chain's CDR3 is CAWSGGSLVPFF. The CDR3 DNA follows: TGTGCCTGGAGTGGCGGGTCCCTAGTGCCTTTCTTT.

The gene calls are TRBV19 and TRBJ2-7, with D perhaps matching TRBD2 (5 bases). Germline V gives CDR1 LNHDA, CDR2 SQIVND (reference sequence). The CDR3 is 14 residues long. Trimming pared 3 bases from V and 1 base from J, leaving 10 bases between. CDR3 nucleotide sequence: TGTGCCAGTAGTATCGCTAGCCTTTCCTACGAGCAGTACTTC. Translation: CASSIASLSYEQYF.

V gene TRBV5-1 combines with J gene TRBJ2-3; D is perhaps TRBD2 (6 bases). Trimming removed 3 bases at V and 10 bases at J, with 18 bases between. CDR3 size: 14 residues. Germline lookup yields CDR1 SGHRS and CDR2 YFSETQ. In nucleotides, the CDR3 is TGCGCCAGCAGCTACACCCTCGCCGGAGGGGCGCAGTATTTT. Encoded protein: CASSYTLAGGAQYF.

The chain has TRBV2 and TRBJ2-7; D is unclear. Germline assignment: CDR1 SNHLY and CDR2 FYNNEI. Trimming took off 1 base at V and 0 bases at J, with 10 bases between the two ends. The CDR3 contains 15 residues. The CDR3 here is CASSEEGLSSYEQYF. CDR3 bases: TGTGCCAGCAGTGAAGAGGGTCTTTCCTCCTACGAGCAGTACTTC.

This chain links TRBV5-1 with TRBJ2-2; no clear D. This CDR3 spans 14 amino acids. V was trimmed by 1 base and J by 4 bases, leaving 8 bases between them. CDR1 is SGHRS, CDR2 YFSETQ, per germline. The CDR3 sequence: CASSLSVSTGELFF. The CDR3 region has the DNA TGCGCCAGCAGCTTGTCTGTTAGCACCGGGGAGCTGTTTTTT.

The chain employs TRBV19 and TRBJ2-5, with a possible D match to TRBD1 (6 bases). Germline CDR1 LNHDA, CDR2 SQIVND (reference sequence). The CDR3 contains 13 residues. Between the trimmed V and J ends, which lost 4 bases and 1 base, there was a span of 7 bases. The CDR3 reads CASSRQAQETQYF. Written as DNA, the CDR3 is TGTGCCAGTAGTAGACAGGCCCAAGAGACCCAGTACTTC.

The sample holds one count of this clone. This chain links TRBV4-2 with TRBJ1-2, with D tentatively TRBD1 (5 bases). Trimming took 2 bases from V and 3 from J, leaving 16 bases between them. CDR1 and CDR2 from the germline V gene are LGHNA and YNFKEQ. The CDR3 covers 16 residues. CDR3: CASSQPGRAIYYGYTF. DNA for the CDR3: TGTGCCAGCAGCCAACCCGGCAGGGCCATCTACTATGGCTACACCTTC.

The CDR3 DNA sequence: TGTGCCAGCAGCCAAGGGACAGGGGCCCGTTCGGTTTCACCCCTCCACTTT. Translation: CASSQGTGARSVSPLHF. The chain carries TRBV5-4 and TRBJ1-6, with 10 bases aligning to TRBD1. The V segment lost 4 bases and the J segment 9 bases; nucleotides outside the gene matches: 13. Germline V gene sequence: CDR1 SGHNT, CDR2 YYREEE (reference sequence). The CDR3 extends over 17 amino acids. Full variable domain (outside the CDR3, taken from reference TRBV5-4 and TRBJ1-6): ETGVTQSPTHLIKTRGQQVTLRCSSQSGHNTVSWYQQALGQGPQFIFQYYREEENGRGNFPPRFSGLQFPNYSSELNVNALELDDSALYLCASSQGTGARSVSPLHFGNGTRLTVT.

The CDR3 here is CASTLKWGLDTQYF. The CDR3, as DNA: TGTGCCAGCACCCTGAAGTGGGGGTTAGATACGCAGTATTTT. The chain links TRBV6-1 to TRBJ2-3, with D perhaps being TRBD1 or TRBD2 (5 bases each). The CDR3 extends over 14 amino acids. Trimming left V 7 bases short and J 5 bases short, with 16 bases between. Germline V gene sequence: CDR1 MNHNS, CDR2 SASEGT.

The rearrangement joins TRBV5-1 to TRBJ1-1, with 7 bases that match TRBD1. The length of the CDR3 is 15 residues. The germline V gene encodes CDR1 SGHRS and CDR2 YFSETQ. V gave up 4 bases and J gave up 4 bases; unmatched junction bases: 10. CDR3 DNA sequence: TGCGCCAGCAGCGAGACGACAGGGATGGGCACTGAAGCTTTCTTT. Protein: CASSETTGMGTEAFF.

On this clone itself: A read error may account for a junction end that differs from germline. V is TRBV30 and J is TRBJ2-4; perhaps TRBD2 as D (6 bases). The CDR3 has 14 residues. The germline gives CDR1 GTSNPN, CDR2 SVGIG (reference sequence). The CDR3 here is CAWSAGVAENIQYF. The CDR3 DNA sequence: TGTGCCTGGAGTGCGGGGGTAGCCGAAAACATTCAGTACTTC.

This chain uses TRBV11-2 with TRBJ2-1; 10 nucleotides agree with TRBD1. There are 15 residues in the CDR3. CDR1 is SGHAT and CDR2 is FQNNGV in the germline V gene. Germline trimming cut 5 bases from V and 5 bases from J; bases unmatched to any gene: 6. The CDR3 DNA reads TGTGCCAGCAGCCCTGACAGGGGGCGAGACAATGAGCAGTTCTTC. Translating gives CASSPDRGRDNEQFF.

This clone was seen only once. The chain carries TRBV5-1 and TRBJ2-1, with 10 bases identical to TRBD2. With V trimmed by 1 base and J by 5 bases, 3 bases remained unmatched. This CDR3 spans 15 amino acids. CDR1 is SGHRS, CDR2 YFSETQ, per germline. CDR3 sequence reads: CASSLTSGEDNEQFF. CDR3 coding DNA: TGCGCCAGCAGCTTGACTAGCGGGGAGGACAATGAGCAGTTCTTC.

This clone occurred once. The chain employs TRBV7-6 and TRBJ2-3; no clear D gene. CDR3 length: 13 residues. V lost 1 base and J 3 bases, leaving 5 bases between the germline ends. The germline gives CDR1 SGHVS, CDR2 FNYEAQ. For the CDR3, the DNA is TGTGCCAGCAGCTTAGGGATAACAGATACGCAGTATTTT. Translated: CASSLGITDTQYF.

The chain joins TRBV5-1 to TRBJ2-3; 11 bases line up with TRBD2. V lost 5 bases and J lost 6; bases outside the gene matches: 11. Germline loops: CDR1 SGHRS, CDR2 YFSETQ. This CDR3 comprises 16 residues. The CDR3 DNA is TGCGCCAGCAGTACCCTTAGCGGGGGGGTCGTCGATACGCAGTATTTT. Encoded protein: CASSTLSGGVVDTQYF.

The V gene is TRBV10-3, the J gene TRBJ2-3; TRBD1 matches 10 bases. V shed 2 bases, J shed 8 bases, and the junction held 7 bases outside the gene matches. Germline V CDR1 and CDR2: ENHRY, SYGVKD. The CDR3 covers 15 residues. CDR3 sequence (DNA): TGTGCCATCAGTGAGAAGGGACAGGGGATCGGTACGCAGTATTTT. As protein: CAISEKGQGIGTQYF.

The rearrangement joins TRBV4-3 to TRBJ1-2; TRBD1 matches 9 bases. The CDR3 spans 16 residues. V shed 2 bases, J shed 10 bases, and the junction held 14 bases outside the gene matches. Per germline, CDR1 LGHNA and CDR2 YSLEER. In DNA form, the CDR3 reads TGCGCCAGCAGCCAAATCCGTCCCGGGACAGGGATAGACTACACCTTC. Translating it yields CASSQIRPGTGIDYTF.

A note on this clone: The sample has other DNA sequences that encode this CDR3 too. The V gene is TRBV18, the J gene TRBJ2-7, with 10 nucleotides matching TRBD2. Per germline, CDR1 KGHSH and CDR2 LQKENI. This CDR3 is built from 15 residues. V lost 3 bases, J lost 2 bases, and 4 bases stayed unmatched. The CDR3 DNA reads TGTGCCAGCTCACCTCGAAGCGGGGGGGCCTACGAGCAGTACTTC. It yields the protein CASSPRSGGAYEQYF.

The chain joins TRBV7-2 to TRBJ2-7; TRBD2 matches at 8 bases. J lost 3 bases, V lost 6 bases, and 16 bases had no gene match. Germline assignment: CDR1 SGHTA and CDR2 FQGNSA. The CDR3 has 17 amino acids. The CDR3 DNA reads as TGTGCCAGCAGACCCAACCCCGGACTAGCAGAGATCTACGAGCAGTACTTC. Encoded protein: CASRPNPGLAEIYEQYF.

J is TRBJ1-2 and V is TRBV19; tentative D call: TRBD1 (5 bases). Germline V gene lookup returns CDR1 LNHDA and CDR2 SQIVND (reference sequence). The ends were cut back, 5 bases at V and 4 bases at J, with 11 bases in the middle. The CDR3 totals 13 residues. The CDR3 DNA follows: TGTGCCAGTAGTCCCGGGGACCGCTATGGCTACACCTTC. It yields the protein CASSPGDRYGYTF.